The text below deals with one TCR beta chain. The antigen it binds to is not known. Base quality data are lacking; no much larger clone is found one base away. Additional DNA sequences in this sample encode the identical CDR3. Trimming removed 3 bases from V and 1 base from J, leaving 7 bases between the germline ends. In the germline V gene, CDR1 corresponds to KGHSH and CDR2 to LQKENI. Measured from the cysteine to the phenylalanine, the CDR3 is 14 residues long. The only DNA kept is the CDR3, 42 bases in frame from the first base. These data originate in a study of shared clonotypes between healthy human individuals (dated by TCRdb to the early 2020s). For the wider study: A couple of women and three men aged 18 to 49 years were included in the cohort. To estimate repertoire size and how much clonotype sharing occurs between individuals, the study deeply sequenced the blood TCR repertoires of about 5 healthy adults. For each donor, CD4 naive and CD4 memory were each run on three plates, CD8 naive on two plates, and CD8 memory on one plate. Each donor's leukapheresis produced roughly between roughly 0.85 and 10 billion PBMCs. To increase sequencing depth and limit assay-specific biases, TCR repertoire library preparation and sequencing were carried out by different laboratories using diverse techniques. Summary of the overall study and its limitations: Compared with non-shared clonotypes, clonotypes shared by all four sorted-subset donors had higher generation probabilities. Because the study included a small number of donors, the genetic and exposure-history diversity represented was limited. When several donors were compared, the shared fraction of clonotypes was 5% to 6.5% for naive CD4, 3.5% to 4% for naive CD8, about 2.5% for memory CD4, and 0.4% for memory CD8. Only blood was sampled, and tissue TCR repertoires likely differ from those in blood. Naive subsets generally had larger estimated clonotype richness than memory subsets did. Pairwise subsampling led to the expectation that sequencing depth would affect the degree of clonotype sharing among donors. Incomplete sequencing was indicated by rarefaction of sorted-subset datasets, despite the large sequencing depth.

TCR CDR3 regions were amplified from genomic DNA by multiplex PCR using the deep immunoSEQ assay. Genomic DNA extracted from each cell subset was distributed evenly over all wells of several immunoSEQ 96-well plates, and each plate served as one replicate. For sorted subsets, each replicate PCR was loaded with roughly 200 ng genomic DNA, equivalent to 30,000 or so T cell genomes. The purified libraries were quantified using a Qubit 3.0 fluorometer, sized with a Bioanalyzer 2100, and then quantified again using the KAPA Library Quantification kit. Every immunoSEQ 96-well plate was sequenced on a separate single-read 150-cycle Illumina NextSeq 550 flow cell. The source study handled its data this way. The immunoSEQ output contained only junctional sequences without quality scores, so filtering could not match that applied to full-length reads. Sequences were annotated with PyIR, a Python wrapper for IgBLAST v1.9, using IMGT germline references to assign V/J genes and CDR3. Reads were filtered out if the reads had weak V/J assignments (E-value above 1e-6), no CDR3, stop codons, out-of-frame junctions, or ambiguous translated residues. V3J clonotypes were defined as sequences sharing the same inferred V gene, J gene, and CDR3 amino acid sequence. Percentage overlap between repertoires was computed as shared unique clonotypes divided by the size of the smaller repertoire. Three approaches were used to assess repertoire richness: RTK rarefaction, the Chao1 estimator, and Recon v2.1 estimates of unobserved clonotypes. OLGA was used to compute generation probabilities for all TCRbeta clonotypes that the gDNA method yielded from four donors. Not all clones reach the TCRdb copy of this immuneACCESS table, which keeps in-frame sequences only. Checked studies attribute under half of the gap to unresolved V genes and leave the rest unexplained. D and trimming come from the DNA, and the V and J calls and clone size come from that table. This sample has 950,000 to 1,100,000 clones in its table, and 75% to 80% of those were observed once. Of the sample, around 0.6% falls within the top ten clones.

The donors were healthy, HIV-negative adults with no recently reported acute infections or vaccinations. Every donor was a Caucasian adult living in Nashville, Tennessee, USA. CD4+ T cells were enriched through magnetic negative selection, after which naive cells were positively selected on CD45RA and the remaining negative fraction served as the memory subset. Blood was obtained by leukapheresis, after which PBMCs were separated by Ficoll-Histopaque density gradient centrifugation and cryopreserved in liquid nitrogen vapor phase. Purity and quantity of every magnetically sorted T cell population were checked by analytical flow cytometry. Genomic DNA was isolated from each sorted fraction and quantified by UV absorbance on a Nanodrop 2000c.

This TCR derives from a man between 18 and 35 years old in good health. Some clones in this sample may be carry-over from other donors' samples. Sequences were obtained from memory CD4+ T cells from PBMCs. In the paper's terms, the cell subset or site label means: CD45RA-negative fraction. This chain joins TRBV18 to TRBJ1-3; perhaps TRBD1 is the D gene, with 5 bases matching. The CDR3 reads CASSPGLSGNTIYF. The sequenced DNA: TGTGCCAGCTCACCGGGACTGTCTGGAAACACCATATATTTT.